This T cell receptor (beta chain) originates from a study of T cell responses to AZD1222 COVID-19 vaccine. Study-level results: Females outnumbered males among donors, who were mostly white British; clonal diversity was possibly underestimated. Nearly half of unique spike-specific TCRs reportedly avoided B.1.351 and B.1.1.7 mutated regions.

Trimming removed 9 bases at V and 2 bases at J, with 10 bases between. The CDR3 spans 12 residues. From germline, CDR1 is SNHLY and CDR2 FYNNEI. A word on this clone: Its antigen is still unknown.

This table comes from immunoSEQ multiplex PCR, and its TCRdb copy is limited to in-frame clones, with some not included. The table records approximately 100,000 clones, more than 85% of them present only once. The V and J genes are TRBV2 and TRBJ1-2, with D unresolved. The TCR was taken from an adult in good health. The sample was peripheral blood, taken on day 0 of AZD1222 vaccination. CDR3 amino acids: CARTPGNYGYTF. CDR3 DNA: TGTGCCAGAACACCAGGAAACTATGGCTACACCTTC.